These 20 T cell receptor beta chains came from one sample sequenced in a study of response to subunit inactivated influenza vaccine (dated by TCRdb to between 2017 and 2018). Library generation was performed with RT-PCR. The instrument given in TCRdb is Illumina HiSeq 2500. Using fastp trimming at Q25 and MiXCR clonotype assembly, TCRdb reanalyzed the public sequencing data and kept in-frame beta chains. Here each entry gathers all rows of one CDR3 protein and keeps the most common genes and DNA. The sample includes roughly 520,000 distinct CDR3 sequences, with less than 30% observed a single time. Approximately 2% of the sample goes to the ten largest clones. This specimen consisted of CD4+ T cells sorted from PBMCs, obtained 5 days after vaccination. These receptors all come from a man in his forties or fifties who received an inactivated influenza vaccine. Donor details come from another sample of the same person, matched by shared clones.

This clonotype is a singleton in its sample. The chain couples TRBV6-2 or TRBV6-3 to TRBJ2-1; D unresolved. Trimming shortened V by 2 bases and J by 6 bases, and 17 bases separated the two germline ends. This CDR3 is built from 16 residues. Germline loops: CDR1 MNHEY, CDR2 SVGEGT. The CDR3 loop is CASSYPAVRLPNEQFF. CDR3 nucleotide sequence: TGTGCCAGCAGTTACCCGGCCGTCCGGCTGCCCAATGAGCAGTTCTTC.

The gene calls are TRBV20-1 and TRBJ2-5; 7 bases map to TRBD2. V lost 3 bases to trimming and J lost 4 bases; unmatched junction nucleotides: 8. The germline V gene has CDR1 DFQATT and CDR2 SNEGSKA (reference sequence). This CDR3 contains 14 residues. The CDR3 DNA follows: TGCAGTGCTAGGGTCCCGGGGAGGGTAGAGACCCAGTACTTC. Encoded protein: CSARVPGRVETQYF.

The genes are TRBV6-2 or TRBV6-3 and TRBJ1-1; unclear D gene. V was clipped by 6 bases and J by 1 base, with 15 bases between them. CDR3 size: 15 residues. Germline assignment: CDR1 MNHEY and CDR2 SVGEGT. CDR3 in DNA: TGTGCCAGCAGCCCTGCCGGATTAGGGAACACTGAAGCTTTCTTT. This gives the protein CASSPAGLGNTEAFF.

The CDR3 DNA follows: TGTGCCAGCACCCAGGGGAACTCACCCCTCCACTTT. Translated: CASTQGNSPLHF. V usage is TRBV6-6 and J usage is TRBJ1-6, with a weak D call TRBD1 (6 bases). V was shortened by 7 bases and J by 10 bases, with 11 bases between the two germline ends. The CDR3 contains 12 residues. Germline loops: CDR1 MNHNY, CDR2 SVGAGI (reference sequence).

This clonotype showed up just a few times. The gene calls are TRBV25-1 and TRBJ2-4; TRBD1 matches at 8 bases. Trimming cost V 6 bases and J 8 bases; bases outside gene matches: 12. CDR3 length equals 15 residues. The germline V gene has CDR1 MGHDK and CDR2 SYGVNS. CDR3 in DNA: TGTGCCAGCAGCAGGACAGGGACTCTTGTAGACATTCAGTACTTC. It translates to CASSRTGTLVDIQYF. The full variable domain, its missing parts supplied by reference TRBV25-1 and TRBJ2-4, is EADIYQTPRYLVIGTGKKITLECSQTMGHDKMYWYQQDPGMELHLIHYSYGVNSTEKGDLSSESTVSRIRTEHFPLTLESARPSHTSQYLCASSRTGTLVDIQYFGAGTRLSVL.

The chain has TRBV4-1 and TRBJ1-2; D is uncertain. The V gene lost 0 bases and the J gene lost 14 bases, with 19 bases spanning the gap. This CDR3 spans 14 amino acids. Germline loops: CDR1 MGHRA, CDR2 YSYEKL. CDR3 in DNA: TGCGCCAGCAGCCAAGATAATCTCCGGCCTGTCGGAACCTTC. Translated: CASSQDNLRPVGTF.

Only one count was recorded for this clonotype. The chain is built from TRBV20-1 and TRBJ2-2, with D perhaps assigned TRBD1 or TRBD2 (5 bases each). The V gene's germline CDR1 is DFQATT and CDR2 SNEGSKA (reference sequence). V was cut by 6 bases and J by 0 bases, with 17 bases left in between. The CDR3 covers 16 residues. The CDR3 sequence is CSATKVGATNTGELFF. The CDR3 bases are TGCAGTGCAACCAAGGTCGGGGCGACGAACACCGGGGAGCTGTTTTTT.

Points on this clonotype: At one end, the junction sequence differs from germline, possibly due to a read error. This chain's CDR3 is CASGLETGRPHF. Here the CDR3 DNA reads TGTGCTAGTGGTTTGGAAACAGGGAGACCTCATTTC. The V and J genes are TRBV12-5 and TRBJ2-7, with a weak D call TRBD1 (6 bases). The CDR3 sequence is 12 residues long. Germline lookup yields CDR1 LGHNT and CDR2 FRNRAP.

Details on this clonotype: Mismatch with germline at one junction end may stem from a read error. The rearrangement joins TRBV15 to TRBJ2-5, with no clear D. CDR3 size: 13 residues. Germline V lookup: CDR1 LNHNV, CDR2 YYDKDF (reference sequence). The CDR3 coding sequence is TGTGCCACCAGCAGAGATAAGAAAACGCCCTCCGCCTTC. Its translation: CATSRDKKTPSAF.

This clonotype was detected a few times. The chain combines TRBV12-3 or TRBV12-4 with TRBJ2-2, with no clear D. V was trimmed by 5 bases and J by 6 bases, leaving 10 bases between them. There are 13 residues in the CDR3. The CDR3 sequence: CASSLLPPGELFF. CDR3 nucleotide sequence: TGTGCCAGCAGTCTCCTACCTCCCGGGGAGCTGTTTTTT.

This clonotype was observed a handful of times. The chain is built from TRBV20-1 and TRBJ2-7, with D possibly matching TRBD2 (7 bases). Trimming shortened V by 2 bases and J by 4 bases, and 12 bases separated the two germline ends. CDR1 is DFQATT, CDR2 SNEGSKA, per germline (reference sequence). This CDR3 contains 13 residues. Here the CDR3 DNA reads TGCAGTGCTAGAAGGGGGAGGGCTTACGAGCAGTACTTC. Its protein is CSARRGRAYEQYF.

The rearrangement links TRBV9 to TRBJ2-7, with D perhaps matching TRBD2 (6 bases). Trimming stripped 4 bases from V and 4 bases from J, with 21 bases between. The CDR3 runs 16 residues. Germline V CDR1 and CDR2: SGDLS, YYNGEE. As DNA, the CDR3 is TGTGCCAGCAGCCCTAACCGCGGGGCAGGGAATTACGAGCAGTACTTC. Amino acids: CASSPNRGAGNYEQYF.

This clonotype was observed a handful of times. The chain joins TRBV7-2 to TRBJ1-2; 8 bases match TRBD1. The CDR3 is 15 amino acids. Germline trimming cut 5 bases from V and 4 bases from J; bases unmatched to any gene: 9. Germline CDR1 reads SGHTA; CDR2 reads FQGNSA. The CDR3 is CASSRNRGAGYGYTF. CDR3 DNA: TGTGCCAGCAGCCGAAACAGGGGGGCGGGCTATGGCTACACCTTC.

This clonotype has at least ten counts. This chain links TRBV6-5 with TRBJ2-3; possible D gene TRBD1, 5 bases. Trimming cost V 5 bases and J 4 bases, with 25 bases left between them. The germline gives CDR1 MNHEY, CDR2 SVGAGI. The CDR3 is 18 amino acids. The CDR3, as DNA: TGTGCCAGCAGTCACGCCATTACGGGCCTAAGGGGCGCAGATACGCAGTATTTT. It yields the protein CASSHAITGLRGADTQYF.

This clonotype turned up a few times. The J gene is TRBJ2-1, the V gene TRBV4-1; D possibly corresponds to TRBD2 (5 bases). Germline assignment: CDR1 MGHRA and CDR2 YSYEKL. The CDR3 extends over 14 amino acids. Trimming left V 5 bases short and J 9 bases short, with 17 bases between. The CDR3 DNA follows: TGCGCCAGCAGCTCCACCAACCGGGGTCGTGAGCAGTTCTTC. Translated: CASSSTNRGREQFF.

V is TRBV12-3 or TRBV12-4 and J is TRBJ2-1; TRBD2 aligns across 12 bases. Germline trimming cut 5 bases from V and 7 bases from J; bases unmatched to any gene: 12. This CDR3 contains 17 residues. The CDR3 DNA is TGTGCCAGCAGTCAGAGAACTACTAGCGGGAGGTCAAATGAGCAGTTCTTC. Its translation is CASSQRTTSGRSNEQFF.

V gene TRBV3-1 combines with J gene TRBJ1-1; the D gene is possibly TRBD1 (5 bases). V was pared by 2 bases and J by 4 bases, with 11 bases between. CDR1 and CDR2 (germline): LGHDT, YNNKEL (reference sequence). There are 14 residues in the CDR3. The CDR3 reads CASSQKGRGTEAFF. The CDR3 nucleotides are TGTGCCAGCAGCCAAAAGGGACGGGGCACTGAAGCTTTCTTT. Complete variable domain (other parts from reference TRBV3-1 and TRBJ1-1): DTAVSQTPKYLVTQMGNDKSIKCEQNLGHDTMYWYKQDSKKFLKIMFSYNNKELIINETVPNRFSPKSPDKAHLNLHINSLELGDSAVYFCASSQKGRGTEAFFGQGTRLTVV.

This clonotype was counted ten times or more. This chain joins TRBV7-2 and TRBJ2-7, with D maybe TRBD1 (6 bases). From germline, CDR1 is SGHTA and CDR2 FQGNSA. There are 15 residues in the CDR3. V lost 1 base and J lost 0, with 10 bases in between. DNA for the CDR3: TGTGCCAGCAGCTTAGGTCAGGGGCGCTCCTACGAGCAGTACTTC. Amino acids: CASSLGQGRSYEQYF.

The rearrangement joins TRBV7-8 to TRBJ2-1; 7 nucleotides match TRBD2. The germline V gene has CDR1 SGHVS and CDR2 FQNEAQ. V lost 5 bases and J lost 6; bases outside the gene matches: 10. The CDR3 totals 15 residues. The CDR3 reads CASSPKNRLANEQFF. The CDR3 DNA sequence: TGTGCCAGCAGCCCAAAAAATAGACTAGCCAATGAGCAGTTCTTC.

As concerns this clonotype: This may come from a read error, since a much larger clone is one base off. CDR3 DNA: TGTGCCAGCGGCGGGTTTAGCACAGAGACGCAGTATTTT. Translated, it gives CASGGFSTETQYF. This chain connects TRBV6-1 to TRBJ2-3; D may be TRBD2 (5 bases). CDR1 is MNHNS, CDR2 SASEGT, per germline. CDR3 size: 13 residues.